The 2 T cell receptor beta chains below were found in one sample sequenced in a study of cytomegalovirus exposure and HLA in healthy donors. Both 60 Vbeta primers and 13 Jbeta primers went into the PCR. Clones were read by immunoSEQ multiplex PCR, and TCRdb kept only the in-frame ones, dropping some. The sample has about 70,000 clones. Sequenced material: PBMCs. The receptors come from a female donor in good health and CMV-seropositive.

V usage is TRBV11-3 and J usage is TRBJ2-5, with TRBD1 matching 9 bases. This CDR3 comprises 13 residues. Germline-derived CDR1 and CDR2 are SGHNT and YENEEA. Trimming removed 2 bases from V and 8 bases from J; junction bases left unmatched: 3. CDR3 protein: CASSLWTGDTQYF. In nucleotides, the CDR3 is TGTGCCAGCAGCTTATGGACAGGGGATACCCAGTACTTC.

V gene TRBV28 combines with J gene TRBJ1-4; D is unclear. Deletions cut 3 bases from V and 7 bases from J, with 6 bases between. CDR1 is MDHEN, CDR2 SYDVKM, per germline. The CDR3 covers 12 residues. The CDR3 here is CASSFSSEKLFF. The CDR3 region has the DNA TGTGCCAGCAGTTTTAGTAGTGAAAAACTGTTTTTT. Combining the CDR3 with reference TRBV28 and TRBJ1-4 gives the whole variable domain DVKVTQSSRYLVKRTGEKVFLECVQDMDHENMFWYRQDPGLGLRLIYFSYDVKMKEKGDIPEGYSVSREKKERFSLILESASTNQTSMYLCASSFSSEKLFFGSGTQLSVL.